The 32 T cell receptor beta chains below come from one sample, sequenced in a study of early T cells in non-severe SARS-CoV-2 infection. Each CDR3 protein is one row after TCRdb ran MiXCR on the 5' RACE reads. The table records around 79,000 distinct CDR3 sequences, over 9% of them present only once. Sequenced material: whole blood, taken at baseline. Receptors originate from an adult who was a healthcare worker with PCR-confirmed SARS-CoV-2 infection or an uninfected control (not recorded which).

There are a few counts of this clonotype. The CDR3 DNA reads as TGCGCCAGCAGCCCCTTCGGACAGGAGCACTATGGCTACACCTTC. Protein: CASSPFGQEHYGYTF. The J gene is TRBJ1-2, the V gene TRBV5-1, with 7 bases identical to TRBD1. CDR1 is SGHRS, CDR2 YFSETQ, per germline. J lost 3 bases, V lost 4 bases, and 9 bases had no gene match. The CDR3 has 15 residues. The full variable domain, completed using reference TRBV5-1 and TRBJ1-2, is KAGVTQTPRYLIKTRGQQVTLSCSPISGHRSVSWYQQTPGQGLQFLFEYFSETQRNKGNFPGRFSGRQFSNSRSEMNVSTLELGDSALYLCASSPFGQEHYGYTFGSGTRLTVV.

The chain is built from TRBV6-1 and TRBJ1-5, with a weak D call TRBD1 (5 bases). This CDR3 comprises 12 residues. CDR1 and CDR2 from the germline V gene are MNHNS and SASEGT. V was shortened by 8 bases and J by 1 base, with 6 bases between the two germline ends. CDR3 loop: CASRQSNQPQHF. The CDR3 bases are TGTGCCAGCCGACAGAGCAATCAGCCCCAGCATTTT.

This sequence joins TRBV7-8 and TRBJ2-7; TRBD1 is a possible D gene (5 bases). Per germline, CDR1 SGHVS and CDR2 FQNEAQ. The CDR3 totals 12 residues. Trimming cost V 9 bases and J 1 base, with 10 bases left between them. DNA of the CDR3: TGTGCCAGTCGACAGTCGTCCTACGAGCAGTACTTC. It encodes CASRQSSYEQYF.

In this sample, this clonotype turned up many times. The V gene is TRBV7-9, the J gene TRBJ2-7; tentatively, D is TRBD1 or TRBD2 (5 bases each). The CDR3 runs to 14 residues. Trimming cost V 3 bases and J 2 bases, with 11 bases left between them. Germline assignment: CDR1 SEHNR and CDR2 FQNEAQ (reference sequence). The CDR3 DNA reads as TGTGCCAGCAGCTTGGACGGGGCTACCTACGAGCAGTACTTC. Its translation is CASSLDGATYEQYF.

This clonotype was recorded many times. The chain uses TRBV20-1 and TRBJ1-1; D gene unclear. Germline V gene sequence: CDR1 DFQATT, CDR2 SNEGSKA (reference sequence). V dropped 3 bases and J dropped 8 bases, with 7 bases sitting between them. CDR3 size: 10 residues. The CDR3 reads CSARQKEAFF. The CDR3 coding sequence is TGCAGTGCTAGGCAGAAAGAAGCTTTCTTT.

The rearrangement links TRBV20-1 to TRBJ2-2; 9 positions match TRBD2. CDR3 length: 16 residues. Per the germline V gene, CDR1 is DFQATT and CDR2 is SNEGSKA (reference sequence). V was pared by 2 bases and J by 5 bases, with 9 bases of the junction left unmatched. CDR3 in DNA: TGCAGTGCTAGATCTCCGGGACTAGCAGGGACCGGGGAGCTGTTTTTT. Amino acid sequence: CSARSPGLAGTGELFF.

This clonotype appeared a few times. J is TRBJ1-2 and V is TRBV12-3 or TRBV12-4; 8 positions match TRBD1. Unmatched junction bases numbered 7, after V lost 3 bases and J lost 7 bases. This CDR3 has 14 amino acids. The CDR3 reads CASSFADRDGGYTF. The CDR3 DNA is TGTGCCAGCAGTTTTGCGGACAGGGATGGTGGCTACACCTTC.

This clonotype was seen a handful of times. The V gene is TRBV7-9, the J gene TRBJ2-2; D is uncertain. The V end lost 5 bases, the J end lost 2 bases, and 3 bases lay between the germline ends. CDR1 and CDR2 (germline): SEHNR, FQNEAQ (reference sequence). The CDR3 is 12 residues long. The CDR3 reads CASSHNTGELFF. The CDR3 DNA sequence: TGTGCCAGCAGCCACAACACCGGGGAGCTGTTTTTT.

The CDR3 spells CAWSVKSGRTGELFF. CDR3 sequence (DNA): TGTGCCTGGAGTGTAAAATCCGGGAGGACCGGGGAGCTGTTTTTT. The chain joins TRBV30 to TRBJ2-2; 7 nucleotides agree with TRBD2. This CDR3 spans 15 amino acids. In germline, CDR1 is GTSNPN, CDR2 SVGIG (reference sequence). The V gene end was trimmed by 0 bases and the J gene end by 5 bases; junction bases not matched to a gene: 6.

Many counts were recorded for this clonotype. V gene TRBV6-5 combines with J gene TRBJ2-4, with 8 bases matching TRBD1. Losses at the gene ends were 0 bases for V and 15 bases for J; bases not matched to a gene: 13. The germline gives CDR1 MNHEY, CDR2 SVGAGI. This CDR3 spans 15 amino acids. The CDR3 sequence: CASSYSINSGQVMYF. The CDR3 DNA follows: TGTGCCAGCAGTTACTCGATAAATTCGGGACAGGTCATGTACTTC.

V gene TRBV7-9 combines with J gene TRBJ2-7; 8 bases map to TRBD2. Germline loops: CDR1 SEHNR, CDR2 FQNEAQ (reference sequence). The CDR3 has 13 amino acids. J was trimmed by 6 bases and V by 0 bases; bases with no gene match: 1. This chain's CDR3 is CASSLAAGGEQYF. For the CDR3, the DNA is TGTGCCAGCAGCTTAGCGGCGGGGGGCGAGCAGTACTTC.

This clonotype was found a few times. The CDR3 nucleotides are TGTGCCAGCTCGCCGCCGGGACAGTTCCAAGAGACCCAGTACTTC. Protein product: CASSPPGQFQETQYF. V is TRBV18 and J is TRBJ2-5; TRBD1 aligns across 7 bases. V lost 6 bases and J lost 1; bases outside the gene matches: 8. CDR1 and CDR2 (germline): KGHSH, LQKENI. The CDR3 length is 15 residues.

This clonotype was counted at least ten times. This chain joins TRBV7-3 and TRBJ1-5, with D perhaps matching TRBD1 (5 bases). CDR3 length equals 13 residues. With 4 bases removed from V and 4 bases from J, the gap between germline ends came to 8 bases. Germline CDR1 SGHTA, CDR2 FQGTGA. This CDR3 reads CASSSDRNQPQHF. CDR3 DNA: TGTGCCAGCAGCTCAGACAGAAATCAGCCCCAGCATTTT.

The V and J genes are TRBV9 and TRBJ1-1; D perhaps matches TRBD1 (6 bases). The length of the CDR3 is 19 residues. V lost 4 bases and J 4 bases, leaving 29 bases between the germline ends. Germline CDR1 SGDLS, CDR2 YYNGEE. The CDR3 nucleotides are TGTGCCAGCAGCCCTAGGGGGTCCGGGACGGACCTAAGGAGCACTGAAGCTTTCTTT. Its protein product is CASSPRGSGTDLRSTEAFF.

Many counts were recorded for this clonotype. This rearrangement joins TRBV20-1 to TRBJ2-5; D might be TRBD1 or TRBD2, each matching 5 bases. The CDR3 has 14 amino acids. V lost 1 base and J 1 base, leaving 10 bases between the germline ends. CDR1 and CDR2 (germline): DFQATT, SNEGSKA (reference sequence). The CDR3 nucleotides are TGCAGTGCTAGAGGGGGCGGGCCCCAAGAGACCCAGTACTTC. It codes for CSARGGGPQETQYF.

The V and J genes are TRBV7-2 and TRBJ1-1; D is unresolved. Germline loops: CDR1 SGHTA, CDR2 FQGNSA. The CDR3 covers 17 residues. Trimming stripped 1 base from V and 1 base from J, with 16 bases between. CDR3 in DNA: TGTGCCAGCAGCTTAGTCCCTGGGGTAGGGAGGAACACTGAAGCTTTCTTT. Protein sequence: CASSLVPGVGRNTEAFF.

This clonotype occurred many times. The chain has TRBV9 and TRBJ2-1, with D perhaps TRBD1 (5 bases). V lost 0 bases and J 3 bases, leaving 13 bases between the germline ends. This CDR3 spans 16 amino acids. Germline CDR1 and CDR2: SGDLS and YYNGEE. The DNA of the CDR3 is TGTGCCAGCAGCGTAGAACCACAGGCCGGCTACAATGAGCAGTTCTTC. It codes for CASSVEPQAGYNEQFF.

There are many counts of this clonotype. The rearrangement joins TRBV9 to TRBJ2-7; possible D gene TRBD1, 5 bases. Trimming took 1 base from V and 7 from J, leaving 12 bases between them. Germline assignment: CDR1 SGDLS and CDR2 YYNGEE. This CDR3 region has 13 residues. This CDR3 reads CASSVRGAGEQYF. In DNA, the CDR3 is TGTGCCAGCAGCGTAAGGGGCGCAGGGGAGCAGTACTTC.

This clonotype was observed a few times. The V gene is TRBV24-1, the J gene TRBJ2-7, with a possible D match to TRBD2 (5 bases). The germline V gene has CDR1 KGHDR and CDR2 SFDVKD. The CDR3 spans 13 residues. The V and J ends lost 3 bases and 4 bases respectively, with 9 bases between them. The chain's CDR3 is CATSDHDYYEQYF. The CDR3 region has the DNA TGTGCCACCAGTGATCACGACTATTACGAGCAGTACTTC.

This chain links TRBV29-1 with TRBJ2-5, with unresolved D. This CDR3 contains 13 residues. Germline loops: CDR1 SQVTM, CDR2 ANQGSEA. V was cut by 4 bases and J by 7 bases, with 16 bases left in between. This chain's CDR3 is CSVVGQPSGTQYF. The CDR3 DNA is TGCAGCGTTGTAGGGCAGCCTTCGGGGACCCAGTACTTC.

The CDR3 is CASSLAGSYEQYF. The CDR3 DNA sequence: TGTGCCAGCAGCTTAGCGGGTTCCTACGAGCAGTACTTC. The chain links TRBV7-8 to TRBJ2-7, with D unresolved. V lost 0 bases and J 1 base, leaving 4 bases between the germline ends. Germline values: CDR1 SGHVS, CDR2 FQNEAQ. The CDR3 is 13 amino acids.

CDR3 DNA: TGTGCCAGCAGCTTAGCGCACCCGAGACAAGGGAGCTCCTACGAGCAGTACTTC. Amino acid sequence: CASSLAHPRQGSSYEQYF. The chain carries TRBV7-6 and TRBJ2-7; maybe TRBD2 (5 bases). Trimming shortened V by 0 bases and J by 0 bases, and 18 bases separated the two germline ends. This CDR3 has 18 amino acids. Germline CDR1 and CDR2: SGHVS and FNYEAQ. Drawing the rest from reference TRBV7-6 and TRBJ2-7, the complete variable domain is GAGVSQSPRYKVTKRGQDVALRCDPISGHVSLYWYRQALGQGPEFLTYFNYEAQQDKSGLPNDRFSAERPEGSISTLTIQRTEQRDSAMYRCASSLAHPRQGSSYEQYFGPGTRLTVT.

V and J are TRBV28 and TRBJ2-2; D may correspond to TRBD1 or TRBD2 (5 bases each). The CDR3 is 15 residues long. Germline assignment: CDR1 MDHEN and CDR2 SYDVKM. Trimming shortened V by 4 bases and J by 7 bases, and 16 bases separated the two germline ends. Here the CDR3 reads CASSSTGTPLGELFF. CDR3 in DNA: TGTGCCAGCAGTTCAACCGGGACCCCGCTCGGGGAGCTGTTTTTT.

This clonotype has ten or more counts. This chain uses TRBV12-3 or TRBV12-4 with TRBJ2-6, with 8 bases fitting TRBD1. The CDR3 is 18 amino acids. The ends lost 2 bases at V and 4 bases at J; junction bases unmatched: 10. CDR3 DNA: TGTGCCAGCAGTTTAAGGTCGACAGGGGTGGCCGGGGCCAACGTCCTGACTTTC. It is translated as CASSLRSTGVAGANVLTF.

This clonotype turned up a few times. DNA of the CDR3: TGCAGTGCTAGACTTATCCTCGGGGGACTTGGCACAGATACGCAGTATTTT. The encoded protein is CSARLILGGLGTDTQYF. This sequence joins TRBV20-1 and TRBJ2-3; perhaps TRBD2 as D (6 bases). Germline values: CDR1 DFQATT, CDR2 SNEGSKA (reference sequence). Trimming removed 2 bases from V and 1 base from J, with 19 bases in between. This CDR3 has 17 amino acids.

A remark on this clonotype: At one end, the junction sequence differs from germline, possibly due to a read error. The CDR3 coding sequence is TGCAGGCGTTCTGGGGCAGCTTATCAGCCCCGGCATTTT. Its protein is CRRSGAAYQPRHF. The V and J genes are TRBV29-1 and TRBJ1-5, with D perhaps TRBD1 (5 bases). CDR1 and CDR2 (germline): SQVTM, ANQGSEA. The CDR3 sequence is 13 residues long.

This clonotype was counted a few times. V and J are TRBV4-1 and TRBJ2-2; no clear D. Trimming pared 0 bases from V and 4 bases from J, leaving 9 bases between. Germline V gives CDR1 MGHRA, CDR2 YSYEKL. The CDR3 totals 15 residues. CDR3 amino acids: CASSQEYLVTGELFF. The CDR3 nucleotides are TGCGCCAGCAGCCAAGAGTACTTAGTCACCGGGGAGCTGTTTTTT.

The chain employs TRBV28 and TRBJ2-7; D is possibly TRBD1 or TRBD2 (5 bases each). The germline V gene encodes CDR1 MDHEN and CDR2 SYDVKM. This CDR3 is 17 amino acids long. Trimming took 3 bases from V and 2 from J, leaving 20 bases between them. The CDR3 sequence: CASSFPKTGRLTYEQYF. The CDR3 DNA reads as TGTGCCAGCAGTTTCCCAAAGACGGGACGTCTTACCTACGAGCAGTACTTC.

The J gene is TRBJ2-3, the V gene TRBV7-8; D not certain. Per germline, CDR1 SGHVS and CDR2 FQNEAQ. V lost 3 bases to trimming and J lost 0 bases, with 7 bases between them. The CDR3 is 14 amino acids. CDR3 nucleotide sequence: TGTGCCAGCAGCTTGCTCGAAAGCACAGATACGCAGTATTTT. Translating it yields CASSLLESTDTQYF. The complete variable domain, with remaining parts taken from reference TRBV7-8 and TRBJ2-3, reads GAGVSQSPRYKVAKRGQDVALRCDPISGHVSLFWYQQALGQGPEFLTYFQNEAQLDKSGLPSDRFFAERPEGSVSTLKIQRTQQEDSAVYLCASSLLESTDTQYFGPGTRLTVL.

The J gene is TRBJ1-6, the V gene TRBV27, with TRBD1 as a possible D gene (6 bases). This CDR3 has 15 residues. Germline lookup yields CDR1 MNHEY and CDR2 SMNVEV (reference sequence). Trimming took off 4 bases at V and 10 bases at J, with 17 bases between the two ends. DNA of the CDR3: TGTGCCAGCAGTTCCCCTACCAGGGGAGGCTCACCCCTCCACTTT. Translating gives CASSSPTRGGSPLHF.

The genes are TRBV20-1 and TRBJ1-4; TRBD1 matches at 7 bases. The CDR3 is 17 amino acids. V gave up 2 bases and J gave up 3 bases; unmatched junction bases: 12. Germline V gene lookup returns CDR1 DFQATT and CDR2 SNEGSKA (reference sequence). CDR3: CSARPPRQGEANEKLFF. CDR3 sequence (DNA): TGCAGTGCTAGACCACCTCGACAGGGCGAAGCTAATGAAAAACTGTTTTTT.

This clonotype was detected only once. This chain uses TRBV20-1 with TRBJ2-7; the D gene is possibly TRBD1 (6 bases). Per the germline V gene, CDR1 is DFQATT and CDR2 is SNEGSKA (reference sequence). The CDR3 sequence is 16 residues long. The V end was cut by 0 bases, the J end by 4 bases, with 19 bases between. The CDR3 loop is CSARDPGRGGVYEQYF. The CDR3, as DNA: TGCAGTGCTAGAGATCCTGGCCGAGGGGGTGTTTACGAGCAGTACTTC.